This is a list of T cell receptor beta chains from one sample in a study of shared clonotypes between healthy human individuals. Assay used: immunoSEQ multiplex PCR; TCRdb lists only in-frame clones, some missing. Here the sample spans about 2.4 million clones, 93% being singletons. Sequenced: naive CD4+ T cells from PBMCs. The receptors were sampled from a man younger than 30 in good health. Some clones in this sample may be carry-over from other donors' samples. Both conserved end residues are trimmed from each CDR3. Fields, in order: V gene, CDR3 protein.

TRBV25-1,ASSGGGSGRSYEQY
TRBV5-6,ASSGRDRANTGELF
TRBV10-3,AISPRTSGRLETQY
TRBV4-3,ASSQGLAGGQETQY
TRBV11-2,ATAGAGDSGANVLT
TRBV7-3,ASGAGGDEQF
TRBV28,ASSLGQLNTEAF
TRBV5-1,ASSPPDRAETQY
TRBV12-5,ASGLVQGSGGYT
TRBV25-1,ASSEWEGYGYT
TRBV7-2,ASSLGWSSYNEQF
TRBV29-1,SVNRGPVEAF
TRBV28,ASTQYRETYGYT
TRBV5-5,ASSLEPGTEAF
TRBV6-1,ASSAGTAGYT
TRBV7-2,ASSLGLVTQDTQY
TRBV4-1,ASSQSGGRGTDTQY
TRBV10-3,AISGTTGPTEAF
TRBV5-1,ASSLGQGNDGYT
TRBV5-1,ASSLGLEGAPYGYT
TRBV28,ASSSQGAEYEKLF
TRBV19,ASNHATNEKLF
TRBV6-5,ASSYFRRDPGELF
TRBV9,ASSYGTSGSTYEQY